What follows describes a single T cell receptor (beta chain). The antigen is unknown. The data derive from a study of T cell responses to AZD1222 COVID-19 vaccine. Sequencing used immunoSEQ multiplex PCR; TCRdb keeps in-frame clones, though not all of them. The repertoire holds just under 90,000 clones, approximately 90% seen once, with approximately 5% in the top ten. Trimming at V came to 5 bases and at J to 3 bases, leaving 6 bases not matched to a gene. There are 15 residues in the CDR3. The germline V gene encodes CDR1 MNHEY and CDR2 SMNVEV (reference sequence). Study results and caveats: Donors skewed white British and female; clonal diversity was possibly underestimated.

The sample was peripheral blood, taken 28 days after the second AZD1222 dose. The receptor was derived from an adult who received the AZD1222 COVID-19 vaccine. The chain uses TRBV27 and TRBJ1-5; 8 nucleotides align to TRBD1. For the CDR3, the DNA is TGTGCCAGCAGTCCGGGACAGGAGTACAATCAGCCCCAGCATTTT. This codes for CASSPGQEYNQPQHF.